This section outlines one T cell receptor beta chain sequence together with its context. CDR1 is WSHSY and CDR2 is SAAADI in the germline V gene. V lost 6 bases, J lost 4 bases, and 8 bases stayed unmatched. The CDR3 has 14 residues. Per the original data handling: Using reference gene primer amplification, nucleated cell counts were estimated. Generated by immunoSEQ multiplex PCR, the TCRdb table keeps only in-frame clones and is missing some. The V and J calls and clone size are taken from that table; D and trimming were inferred from the DNA. The table includes about 150,000 clones, about four fifths detected once. These data come from a study of blood T cell repertoires in COVID-19. Study as a whole: Spain, Italy and the United States supplied samples that represented acute and convalescent COVID-19. PBMCs, B-cell-depleted T cells, or T cells were the source of the cDNA or gDNA that made up the material.

Material: peripheral blood. The chain has TRBV10-2 and TRBJ1-1; 7 bases line up with TRBD1. The sequence was collected from a woman aged 55-69 years with acute or convalescent COVID-19. CDR3 coding DNA: TGCGCCAGCAGCCGAGGGGGCCAGAGCACTGAAGCTTTCTTT. Translating gives CASSRGGQSTEAFF.